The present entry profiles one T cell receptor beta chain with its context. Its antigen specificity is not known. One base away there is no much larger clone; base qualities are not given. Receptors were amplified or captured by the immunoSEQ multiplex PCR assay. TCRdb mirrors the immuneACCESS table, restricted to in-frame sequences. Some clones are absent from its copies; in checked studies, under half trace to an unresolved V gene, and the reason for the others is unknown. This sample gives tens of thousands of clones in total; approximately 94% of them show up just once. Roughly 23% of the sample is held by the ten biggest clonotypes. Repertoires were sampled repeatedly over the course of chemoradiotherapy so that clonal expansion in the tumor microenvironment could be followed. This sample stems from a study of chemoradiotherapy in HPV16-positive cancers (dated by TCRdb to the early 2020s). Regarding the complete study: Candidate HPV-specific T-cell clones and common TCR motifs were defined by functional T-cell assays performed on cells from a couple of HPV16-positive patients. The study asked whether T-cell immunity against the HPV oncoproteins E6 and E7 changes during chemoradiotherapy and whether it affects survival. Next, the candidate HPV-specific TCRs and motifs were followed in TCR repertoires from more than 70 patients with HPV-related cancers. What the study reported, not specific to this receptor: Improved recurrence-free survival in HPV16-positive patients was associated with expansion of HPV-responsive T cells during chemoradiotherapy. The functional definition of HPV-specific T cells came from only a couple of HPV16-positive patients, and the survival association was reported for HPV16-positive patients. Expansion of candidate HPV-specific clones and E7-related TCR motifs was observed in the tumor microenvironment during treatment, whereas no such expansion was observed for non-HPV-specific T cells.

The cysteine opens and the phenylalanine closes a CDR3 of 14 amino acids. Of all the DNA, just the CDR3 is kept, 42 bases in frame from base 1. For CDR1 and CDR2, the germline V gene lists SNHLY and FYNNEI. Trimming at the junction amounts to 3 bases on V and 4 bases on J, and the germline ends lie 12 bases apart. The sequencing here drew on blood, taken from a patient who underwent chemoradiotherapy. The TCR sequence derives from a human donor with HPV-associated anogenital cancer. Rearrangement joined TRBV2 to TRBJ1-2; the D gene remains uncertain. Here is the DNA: TGTGCCAGCAGTGAGGAGAGTAGCCTCTATGGCTACACCTTC. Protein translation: CASSEESSLYGYTF. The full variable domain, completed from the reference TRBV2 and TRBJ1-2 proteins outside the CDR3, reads EPEVTQTPSHQVTQMGQEVILRCVPISNHLYFYWYRQILGQKVEFLVSFYNNEISEKSEIFDDQFSVERPDGSNFTLKIRSTKLEDSAMYFCASSEESSLYGYTFGSGTRLTVV.